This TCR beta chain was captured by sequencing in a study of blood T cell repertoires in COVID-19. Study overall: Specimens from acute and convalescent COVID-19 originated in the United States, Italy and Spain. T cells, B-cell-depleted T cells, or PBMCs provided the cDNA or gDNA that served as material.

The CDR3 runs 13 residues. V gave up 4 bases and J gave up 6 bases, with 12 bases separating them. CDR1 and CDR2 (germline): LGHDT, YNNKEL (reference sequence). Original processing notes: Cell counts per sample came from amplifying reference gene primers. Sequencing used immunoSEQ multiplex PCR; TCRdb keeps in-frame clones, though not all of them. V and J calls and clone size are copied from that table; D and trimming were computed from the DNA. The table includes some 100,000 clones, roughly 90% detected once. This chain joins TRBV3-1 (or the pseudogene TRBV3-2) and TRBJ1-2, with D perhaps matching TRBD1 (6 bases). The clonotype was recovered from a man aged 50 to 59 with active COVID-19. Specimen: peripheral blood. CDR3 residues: CASSPGQFDGYTF. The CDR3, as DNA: TGTGCCAGCAGCCCCGGACAGTTTGATGGCTACACCTTC.